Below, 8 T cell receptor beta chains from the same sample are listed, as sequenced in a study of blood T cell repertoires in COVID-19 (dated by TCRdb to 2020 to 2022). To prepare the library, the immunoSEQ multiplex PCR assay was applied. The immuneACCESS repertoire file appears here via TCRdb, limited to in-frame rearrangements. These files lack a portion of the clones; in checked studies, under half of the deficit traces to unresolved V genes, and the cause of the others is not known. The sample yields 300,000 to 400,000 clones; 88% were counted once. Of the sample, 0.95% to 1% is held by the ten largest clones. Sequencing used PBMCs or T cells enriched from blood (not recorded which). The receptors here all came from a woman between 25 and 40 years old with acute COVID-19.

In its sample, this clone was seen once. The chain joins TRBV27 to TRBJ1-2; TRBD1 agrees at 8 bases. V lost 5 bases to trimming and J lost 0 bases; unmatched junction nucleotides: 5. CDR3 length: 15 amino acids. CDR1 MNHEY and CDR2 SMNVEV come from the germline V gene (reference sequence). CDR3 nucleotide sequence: TGTGCCAGCAGTCGCGGGACAGGAACTAACTATGGCTACACCTTC. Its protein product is CASSRGTGTNYGYTF.

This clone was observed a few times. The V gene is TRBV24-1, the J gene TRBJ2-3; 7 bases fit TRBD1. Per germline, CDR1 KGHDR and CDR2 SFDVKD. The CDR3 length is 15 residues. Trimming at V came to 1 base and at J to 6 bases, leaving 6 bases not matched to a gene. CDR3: CATSDFQGVGDTQYF. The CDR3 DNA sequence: TGTGCCACCAGTGATTTCCAGGGGGTAGGGGATACGCAGTATTTT.

CDR3 coding DNA: TGTGCCAGCAGCGCCGTGGGGGCCGATGAGCAGTTCTTC. Its translation is CASSAVGADEQFF. The chain employs TRBV9 and TRBJ2-1; D may be TRBD1 (6 bases). The CDR3 sequence is 13 residues long. Germline CDR1 and CDR2: SGDLS and YYNGEE. Trimming cost V 3 bases and J 8 bases, with 12 bases left between them.

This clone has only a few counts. The CDR3 loop is CASSQEASGGSGELFF. The CDR3 DNA follows: TGCGCCAGCAGCCAAGAGGCTAGCGGGGGTTCCGGGGAGCTGTTTTTT. This chain connects TRBV4-1 to TRBJ2-2, with 10 bases matching TRBD2. With 0 bases clipped from V and 6 bases from J, the junction kept 4 bases outside the gene matches. Germline-derived CDR1 and CDR2 are MGHRA and YSYEKL. CDR3 size: 16 residues.

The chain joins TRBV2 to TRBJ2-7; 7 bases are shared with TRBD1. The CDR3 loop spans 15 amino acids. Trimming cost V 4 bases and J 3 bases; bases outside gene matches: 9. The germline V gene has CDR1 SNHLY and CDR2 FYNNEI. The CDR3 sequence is CASSGATPGGYEQYF. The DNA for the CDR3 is TGTGCCAGCAGTGGAGCCACACCAGGGGGCTACGAGCAGTACTTC.

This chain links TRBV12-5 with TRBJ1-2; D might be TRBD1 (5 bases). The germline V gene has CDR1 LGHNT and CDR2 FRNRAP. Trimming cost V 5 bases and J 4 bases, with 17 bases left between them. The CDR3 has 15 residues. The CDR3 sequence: CASGRMGGPPYGYTF. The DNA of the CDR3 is TGTGCTAGTGGTCGTATGGGGGGTCCACCCTATGGCTACACCTTC.

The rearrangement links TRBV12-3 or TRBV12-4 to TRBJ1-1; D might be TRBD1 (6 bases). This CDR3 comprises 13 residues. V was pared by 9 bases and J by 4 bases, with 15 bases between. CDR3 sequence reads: CASTTGLGTEAFF. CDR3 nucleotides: TGTGCCAGTACCACAGGGTTGGGCACTGAAGCTTTCTTT.

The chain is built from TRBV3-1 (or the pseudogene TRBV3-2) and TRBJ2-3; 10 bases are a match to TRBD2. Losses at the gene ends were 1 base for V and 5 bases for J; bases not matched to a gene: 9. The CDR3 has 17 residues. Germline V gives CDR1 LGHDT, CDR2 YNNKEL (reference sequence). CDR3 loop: CASSQVRRLAGEDTQYF. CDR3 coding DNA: TGTGCCAGCAGCCAAGTTCGCAGGCTAGCGGGGGAAGATACGCAGTATTTT.